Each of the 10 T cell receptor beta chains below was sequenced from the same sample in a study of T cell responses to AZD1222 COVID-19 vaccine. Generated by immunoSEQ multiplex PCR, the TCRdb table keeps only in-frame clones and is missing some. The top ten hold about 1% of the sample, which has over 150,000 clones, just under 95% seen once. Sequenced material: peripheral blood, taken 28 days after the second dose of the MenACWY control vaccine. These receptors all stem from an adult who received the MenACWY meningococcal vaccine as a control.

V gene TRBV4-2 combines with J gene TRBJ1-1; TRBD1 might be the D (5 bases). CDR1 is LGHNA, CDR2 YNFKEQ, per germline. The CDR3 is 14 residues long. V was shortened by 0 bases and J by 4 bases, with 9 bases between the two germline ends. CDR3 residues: CASSQDQRGTEAFF. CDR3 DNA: TGTGCCAGCAGCCAAGACCAGAGGGGCACTGAAGCTTTCTTT.

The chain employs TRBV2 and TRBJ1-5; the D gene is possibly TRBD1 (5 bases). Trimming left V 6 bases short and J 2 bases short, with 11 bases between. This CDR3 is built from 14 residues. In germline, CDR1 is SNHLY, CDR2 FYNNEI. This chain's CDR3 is CASRGTGGNQPQHF. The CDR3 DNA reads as TGTGCCAGCAGGGGGACGGGGGGCAATCAGCCCCAGCATTTT.

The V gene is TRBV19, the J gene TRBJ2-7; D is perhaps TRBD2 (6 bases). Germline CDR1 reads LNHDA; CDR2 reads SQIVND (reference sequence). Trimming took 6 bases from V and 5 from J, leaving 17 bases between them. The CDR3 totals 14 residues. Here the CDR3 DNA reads TGTGCCAGTAGACGGGGAGGCAGCACCGACGAGCAGTACTTC. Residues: CASRRGGSTDEQYF.

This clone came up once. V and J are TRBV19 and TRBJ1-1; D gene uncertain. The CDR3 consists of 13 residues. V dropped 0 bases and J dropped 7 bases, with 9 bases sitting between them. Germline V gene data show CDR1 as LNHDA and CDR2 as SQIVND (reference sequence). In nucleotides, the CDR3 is TGTGCCAGTAGTATAGATCGGACGAGTGAAGCTTTCTTT. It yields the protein CASSIDRTSEAFF.

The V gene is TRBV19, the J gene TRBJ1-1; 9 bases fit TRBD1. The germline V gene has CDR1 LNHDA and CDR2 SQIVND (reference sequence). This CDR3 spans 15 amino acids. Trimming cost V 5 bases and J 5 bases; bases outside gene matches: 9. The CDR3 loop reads CASSSDRGRETEAFF. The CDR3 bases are TGTGCCAGTAGTTCAGACAGGGGGAGAGAGACTGAAGCTTTCTTT.

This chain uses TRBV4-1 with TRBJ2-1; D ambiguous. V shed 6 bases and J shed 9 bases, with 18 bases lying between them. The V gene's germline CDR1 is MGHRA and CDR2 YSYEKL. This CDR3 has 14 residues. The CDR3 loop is CASSRGEEISEQFF. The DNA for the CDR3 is TGCGCCAGCAGTCGTGGCGAAGAAATAAGTGAGCAGTTCTTC.

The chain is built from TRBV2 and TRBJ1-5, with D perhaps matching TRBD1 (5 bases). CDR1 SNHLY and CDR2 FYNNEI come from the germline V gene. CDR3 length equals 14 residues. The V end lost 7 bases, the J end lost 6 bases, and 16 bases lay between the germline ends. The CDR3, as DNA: TGTGCCAGCACCAGCATCAGGGAAGGTCAGCCCCAGCATTTT. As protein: CASTSIREGQPQHF.

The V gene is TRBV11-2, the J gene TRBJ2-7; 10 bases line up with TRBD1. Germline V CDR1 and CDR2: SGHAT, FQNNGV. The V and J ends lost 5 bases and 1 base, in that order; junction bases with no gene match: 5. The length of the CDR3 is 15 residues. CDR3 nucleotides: TGTGCCAGCAGCGCGGGACAGGGGCCTTCCTACGAGCAGTACTTC. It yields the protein CASSAGQGPSYEQYF.

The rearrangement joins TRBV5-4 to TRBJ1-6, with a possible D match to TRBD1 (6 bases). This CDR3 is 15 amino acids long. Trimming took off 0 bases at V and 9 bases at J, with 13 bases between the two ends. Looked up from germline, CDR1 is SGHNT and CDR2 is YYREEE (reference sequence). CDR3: CASSLDTGSGSPLHF. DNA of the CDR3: TGTGCCAGCAGCTTGGACACAGGGAGCGGTTCACCCCTCCACTTT.

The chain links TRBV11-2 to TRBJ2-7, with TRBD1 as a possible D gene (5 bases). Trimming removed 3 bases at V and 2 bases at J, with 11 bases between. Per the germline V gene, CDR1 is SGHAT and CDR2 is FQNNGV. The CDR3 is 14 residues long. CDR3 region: CASSLSRGPYEQYF. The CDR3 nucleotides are TGTGCCAGCAGCTTGAGTAGGGGCCCCTACGAGCAGTACTTC.